This T cell receptor beta chain is from a study of shared clonotypes between healthy human individuals. General study points: Read depth was anticipated to influence clonotype sharing among donors.

With respect to this clone: Its antigen is not known.

Germline CDR1 MDHEN, CDR2 SYDVKM. After removal of 7 bases from V and 4 bases from J, the junction contained 9 bases not matched to a gene. The CDR3 length is 14 residues. The assay ran at deep level. Across several immunoSEQ plates, the genomic DNA of each subset was split evenly. Sequencing was performed with immunoSEQ multiplex PCR; in TCRdb, only in-frame clones are kept and a portion is missing. The table has about 480,000 clones, 79% seen once. The TCR comes from a woman between 35 and 50 years old in good health. Some clones in this sample may be carry-over from other donors' samples. Input material: PBMCs. The chain joins TRBV28 to TRBJ2-5, with 7 bases that match TRBD1. CDR3 amino acids: CASIPQGSLETQYF. The CDR3 DNA sequence: TGTGCCAGCATTCCACAGGGGAGTTTAGAGACCCAGTACTTC.